This T cell receptor beta chain was identified in a study of cytomegalovirus exposure and HLA in healthy donors. The study, taken as a whole, reports: The study recorded around 160 TCR beta chains that were cytomegalovirus-associated. Across all donors, roughly uniform sequencing depth was an assumption of the presence/absence analyses. The likely origin of a cluster of highly shared sequence variants was a sequencing artifact. V- and J-gene trimming of TCR beta was linked (in a later analysis) to a missense DCLRE1C variant.

This clone was observed a single time. The antigen is unknown. 60 Vbeta and 13 Jbeta primers were used in PCR. Measured with immunoSEQ multiplex PCR; TCRdb has only the in-frame clones, and not every one. The profile covers 150,000 to 170,000 clones, with 60% to 75% appearing a single time and roughly 2.8% taken by the ten largest. The CDR3 runs 15 residues. The V segment lost 3 bases and the J segment 11 bases; nucleotides outside the gene matches: 7. The germline V gene has CDR1 KGHSH and CDR2 LQKENI. The chain couples TRBV18 to TRBJ2-6; the match to TRBD1 covers 10 bases. The sample consisted of PBMCs. This sequence was found in a man aged 18 to 29 in good health and CMV-seronegative. In DNA form, the CDR3 reads TGTGCCAGCTCACCCCTAGAGGGGACAGGGGACGTCCTGACTTTC. Translating it yields CASSPLEGTGDVLTF. The full variable domain, its missing parts supplied by reference TRBV18 and TRBJ2-6, is NAGVMQNPRHLVRRRGQEARLRCSPMKGHSHVYWYRQLPEEGLKFMVYLQKENIIDESGMPKERFSAEFPKEGPSILRIQQVVRGDSAAYFCASSPLEGTGDVLTFGAGSRLTVL.